These 10 T cell receptor beta chains were sequenced from one sample in a study of cytomegalovirus exposure and HLA in healthy donors. The PCR made use of 60 Vbeta and 13 Jbeta primers. TCRdb's table, derived via immunoSEQ multiplex PCR, lists solely in-frame clones and lacks some. The sample has 150,000 to 200,000 clones, approximately 79% seen once. The source material was PBMCs. The origin of the receptors is a man aged 35 to 55 in good health and CMV-seropositive.

The chain links TRBV9 to TRBJ2-7; no firm D call. Per the germline V gene, CDR1 is SGDLS and CDR2 is YYNGEE. V was trimmed by 0 bases and J by 2 bases, leaving 15 bases between them. CDR3 length equals 16 residues. The CDR3 protein is CASSVEPGPYTYEQYF. In DNA, the CDR3 is TGTGCCAGCAGCGTAGAACCAGGCCCGTACACCTACGAGCAGTACTTC.

The chain has TRBV5-4 and TRBJ2-2, with D tentatively TRBD2 (6 bases). The V end lost 1 base, the J end lost 0 bases, and 10 bases lay between the germline ends. Germline CDR1 reads SGHNT; CDR2 reads YYREEE (reference sequence). The CDR3 is 16 amino acids. This CDR3 is CASSLWGGTNTGELFF. The CDR3 DNA sequence: TGTGCCAGCAGCTTGTGGGGCGGGACGAACACCGGGGAGCTGTTTTTT.

This rearrangement joins TRBV5-1 to TRBJ2-5; D gene uncertain. There are 13 residues in the CDR3. V was shortened by 4 bases and J by 0 bases, with 7 bases between the two germline ends. Germline V gene data show CDR1 as SGHRS and CDR2 as YFSETQ. The CDR3 bases are TGCGCCAGCAGCGCCCAGTACCAAGAGACCCAGTACTTC. Translating it yields CASSAQYQETQYF.

This clone has only one observation. The rearrangement joins TRBV7-3 to TRBJ2-2; TRBD2 matches at 14 bases. The CDR3 totals 18 residues. V shed 5 bases, J shed 5 bases, and the junction held 10 bases outside the gene matches. CDR1 and CDR2 from the germline V gene are SGHTA and FQGTGA. The CDR3 DNA reads as TGTGCCAGCAGCAAATACCCGGGACTAGCGGGAGTTACCGGGGAGCTGTTTTTT. Translating gives CASSKYPGLAGVTGELFF.

The chain has TRBV12-2 and TRBJ2-7; the table assigns TRBD1, which was not confirmed against the DNA. TRBV12-2 is described as a pseudogene. This CDR3 region has 16 residues. The CDR3 DNA sequence: TGTGCAAGTCGCTTATGGACAGGGGACTTCTCCTACGAGCAGTACTTC. Translated, it gives CASRLWTGDFSYEQYF.

V and J are TRBV12-5 and TRBJ2-1; 7 bases agree with TRBD2. J gave up 0 bases and V 7 bases, and 9 bases lay outside the gene matches. The germline gives CDR1 LGHNT, CDR2 FRNRAP. CDR3 size: 16 residues. The CDR3 DNA sequence: TGTGCTAGTGTACCTAGGGGAGGGCCCTCCTACAATGAGCAGTTCTTC. Its translation is CASVPRGGPSYNEQFF.

This rearrangement joins TRBV7-8 to TRBJ2-1; possible D gene TRBD2, 6 bases. V was trimmed by 7 bases and J by 13 bases, leaving 17 bases between them. The germline V gene encodes CDR1 SGHVS and CDR2 FQNEAQ. This CDR3 region has 12 residues. Here the CDR3 DNA reads TGTGCCAGCACCGGAACGGGACTTTCCCAGTTCTTC. Its protein product is CASTGTGLSQFF. The full variable domain, completed using reference TRBV7-8 and TRBJ2-1, is GAGVSQSPRYKVAKRGQDVALRCDPISGHVSLFWYQQALGQGPEFLTYFQNEAQLDKSGLPSDRFFAERPEGSVSTLKIQRTQQEDSAVYLCASTGTGLSQFFGPGTRLTVL.

This clone was counted once. V is TRBV28 and J is TRBJ2-3; D is possibly TRBD2 (5 bases). The CDR3 consists of 17 residues. Germline assignment: CDR1 MDHEN and CDR2 SYDVKM. With 4 bases removed from V and 0 bases from J, the gap between germline ends came to 17 bases. The CDR3 sequence is CASSSPGSAGSTDTQYF. The DNA of the CDR3 is TGTGCCAGCAGTTCCCCGGGAAGCGCAGGTAGCACAGATACGCAGTATTTT.

This chain connects TRBV5-4 to TRBJ1-2, with 7 bases identical to TRBD1. CDR3 size: 14 residues. The ends lost 6 bases at V and 8 bases at J; junction bases unmatched: 13. CDR1 and CDR2 from the germline V gene are SGHNT and YYREEE (reference sequence). The CDR3 DNA follows: TGTGCCAGCACCGCCGGGCAGGGGGTAGACGGCTACACCTTC. Translation: CASTAGQGVDGYTF.

Comments on this clone: Other DNA sequences in the sample encode the same CDR3. V gene TRBV6-5 combines with J gene TRBJ1-1, with a weak D call TRBD1 (6 bases). Per germline, CDR1 MNHEY and CDR2 SVGAGI. Trimming removed 5 bases at V and 5 bases at J, with 12 bases between. The CDR3 runs to 13 residues. CDR3 protein: CASSQQGGTEAFF. In nucleotides, the CDR3 is TGTGCCAGCAGTCAACAGGGAGGGACTGAAGCTTTCTTT.